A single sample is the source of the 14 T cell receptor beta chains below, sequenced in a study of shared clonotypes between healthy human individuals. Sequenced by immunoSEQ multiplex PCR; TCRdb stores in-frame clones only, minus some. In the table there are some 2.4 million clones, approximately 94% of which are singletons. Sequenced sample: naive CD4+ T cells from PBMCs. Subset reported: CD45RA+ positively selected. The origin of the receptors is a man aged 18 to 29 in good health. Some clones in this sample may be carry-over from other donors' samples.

CDR3: CASSPTGGNIQYF. Written as DNA, the CDR3 is TGTGCCAGCAGCCCTACAGGGGGAAACATTCAGTACTTC. This sequence joins TRBV7-3 and TRBJ2-4, with 8 positions matching TRBD1. The length of the CDR3 is 13 residues. V was pared by 5 bases and J by 6 bases, with 3 bases of the junction left unmatched. Germline lookup yields CDR1 SGHTA and CDR2 FQGTGA.

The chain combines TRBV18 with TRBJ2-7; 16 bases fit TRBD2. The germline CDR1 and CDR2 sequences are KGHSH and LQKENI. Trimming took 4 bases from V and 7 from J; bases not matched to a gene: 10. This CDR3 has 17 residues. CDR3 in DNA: TGTGCCAGCTCACGGTCGGGACTAGCGGGAGGGCCCGGGGAGCAGTACTTC. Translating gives CASSRSGLAGGPGEQYF.

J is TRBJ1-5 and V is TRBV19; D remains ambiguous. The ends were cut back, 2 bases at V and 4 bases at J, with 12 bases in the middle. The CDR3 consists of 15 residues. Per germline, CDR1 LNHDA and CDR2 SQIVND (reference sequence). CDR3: CASSIIFTSNQPQHF. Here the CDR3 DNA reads TGTGCCAGTAGTATAATTTTCACAAGTAATCAGCCCCAGCATTTT.

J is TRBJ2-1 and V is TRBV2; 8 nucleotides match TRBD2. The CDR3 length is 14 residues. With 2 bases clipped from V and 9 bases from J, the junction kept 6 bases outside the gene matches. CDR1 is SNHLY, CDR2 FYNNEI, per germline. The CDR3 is CASSETAGAGEQFF. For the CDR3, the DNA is TGTGCCAGCAGTGAAACAGCGGGAGCCGGTGAGCAGTTCTTC. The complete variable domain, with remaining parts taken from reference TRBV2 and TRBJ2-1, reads EPEVTQTPSHQVTQMGQEVILRCVPISNHLYFYWYRQILGQKVEFLVSFYNNEISEKSEIFDDQFSVERPDGSNFTLKIRSTKLEDSAMYFCASSETAGAGEQFFGPGTRLTVL.

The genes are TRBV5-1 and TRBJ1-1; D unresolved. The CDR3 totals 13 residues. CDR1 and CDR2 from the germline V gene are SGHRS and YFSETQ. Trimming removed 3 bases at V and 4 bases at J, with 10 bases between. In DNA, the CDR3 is TGCGCCAGCAGCTGGACGGGAGTCACTGAAGCTTTCTTT. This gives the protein CASSWTGVTEAFF.

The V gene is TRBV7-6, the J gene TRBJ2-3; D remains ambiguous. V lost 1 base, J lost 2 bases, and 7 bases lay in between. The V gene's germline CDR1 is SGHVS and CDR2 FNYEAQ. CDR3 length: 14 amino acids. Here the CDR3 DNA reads TGTGCCAGCAGCTTAGGCTCGCACACAGATACGCAGTATTTT. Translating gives CASSLGSHTDTQYF.

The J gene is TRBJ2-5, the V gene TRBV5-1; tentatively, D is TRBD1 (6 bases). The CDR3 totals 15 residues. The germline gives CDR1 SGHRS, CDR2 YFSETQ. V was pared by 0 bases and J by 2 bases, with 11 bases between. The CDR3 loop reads CASSLGTDAQETQYF. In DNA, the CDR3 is TGCGCCAGCAGCTTGGGGACAGATGCACAAGAGACCCAGTACTTC.

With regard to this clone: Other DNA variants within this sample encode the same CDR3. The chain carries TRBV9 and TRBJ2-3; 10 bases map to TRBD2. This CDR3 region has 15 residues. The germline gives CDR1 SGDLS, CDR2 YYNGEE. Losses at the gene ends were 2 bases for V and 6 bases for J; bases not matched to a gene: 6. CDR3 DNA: TGTGCCAGCAGCGTGGGAGCGGGGGGGACGGATACGCAGTATTTT. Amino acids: CASSVGAGGTDTQYF.

The CDR3 DNA is TGTGCCAGCTCACCACGGACGGAGTCCTACGAGCAGTACTTC. As protein: CASSPRTESYEQYF. This chain connects TRBV18 to TRBJ2-5; no clear D gene. Matching the DNA end better, TRBJ2-7 makes the J call doubtful. The CDR3 contains 14 residues. Germline V gives CDR1 KGHSH, CDR2 LQKENI.

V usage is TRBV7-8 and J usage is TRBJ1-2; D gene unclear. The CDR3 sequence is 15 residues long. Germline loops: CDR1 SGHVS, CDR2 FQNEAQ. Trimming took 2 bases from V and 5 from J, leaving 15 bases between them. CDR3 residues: CASSLLSGPQYGYTF. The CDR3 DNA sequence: TGTGCCAGCAGCTTATTGTCCGGACCCCAATATGGCTACACCTTC.

This chain's CDR3 is CASDLGDMNTEAFF. CDR3 bases: TGTGCCAGCGACCTGGGAGACATGAACACTGAAGCTTTCTTT. J is TRBJ1-1 and V is TRBV28; unclear D gene. Trimming cost V 8 bases and J 0 bases, with 13 bases left between them. Germline CDR1 and CDR2: MDHEN and SYDVKM. The CDR3 sequence is 14 residues long.

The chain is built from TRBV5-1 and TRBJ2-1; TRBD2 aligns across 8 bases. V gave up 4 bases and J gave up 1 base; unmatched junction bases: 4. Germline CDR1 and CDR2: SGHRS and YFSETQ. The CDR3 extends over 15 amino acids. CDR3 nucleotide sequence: TGCGCCAGCAGCGAGCGACTAGCGTCCTACAATGAGCAGTTCTTC. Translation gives CASSERLASYNEQFF.

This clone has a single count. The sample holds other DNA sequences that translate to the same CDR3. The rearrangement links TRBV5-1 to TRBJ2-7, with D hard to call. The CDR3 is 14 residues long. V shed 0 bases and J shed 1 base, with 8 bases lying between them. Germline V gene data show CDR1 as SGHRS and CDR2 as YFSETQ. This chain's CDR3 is CASSLGPRSYEQYF. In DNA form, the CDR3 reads TGCGCCAGCAGCTTGGGTCCCAGATCCTACGAGCAGTACTTC.

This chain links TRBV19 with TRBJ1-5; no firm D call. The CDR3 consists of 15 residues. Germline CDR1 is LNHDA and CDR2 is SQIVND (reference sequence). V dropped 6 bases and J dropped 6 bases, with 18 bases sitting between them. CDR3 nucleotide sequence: TGTGCCAGTAGCCCCGGGAGAGGGTCGGGTCAGCCCCAGCATTTT. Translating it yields CASSPGRGSGQPQHF.